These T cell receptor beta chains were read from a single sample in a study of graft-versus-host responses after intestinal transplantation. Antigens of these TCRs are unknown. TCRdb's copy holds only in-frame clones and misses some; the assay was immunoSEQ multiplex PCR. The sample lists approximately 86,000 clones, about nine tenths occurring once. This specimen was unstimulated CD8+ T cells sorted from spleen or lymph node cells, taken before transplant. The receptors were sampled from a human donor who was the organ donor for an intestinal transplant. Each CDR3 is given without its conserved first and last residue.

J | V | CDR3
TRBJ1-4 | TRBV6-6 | ASSYSPATNEKLF
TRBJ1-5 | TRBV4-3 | ASSQDRNSNQPQH
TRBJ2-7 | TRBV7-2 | ASSLGGGGDFAYEQY
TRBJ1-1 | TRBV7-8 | ASSLAPGGINEAF
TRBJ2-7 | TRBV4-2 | ASSQEEASPYEQY
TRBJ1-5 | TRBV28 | ASSPLDNSNQPQH
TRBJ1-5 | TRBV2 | ASRPGAGNQPQH
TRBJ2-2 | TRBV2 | ASSLSGELF
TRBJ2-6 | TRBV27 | ASSSLSGANVLT
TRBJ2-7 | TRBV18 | ASSPPGGLSSYEQY
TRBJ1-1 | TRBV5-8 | ASSSPEGTEAF
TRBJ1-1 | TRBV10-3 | AIRAGVGGVNTEAF
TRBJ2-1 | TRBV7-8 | ASSPPWDSNSYNEQF
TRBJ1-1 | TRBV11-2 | ASSPGGTTEAF
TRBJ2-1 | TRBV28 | ASSLWLAGGPGNEQF
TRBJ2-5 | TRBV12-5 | ASGLSGKETQY
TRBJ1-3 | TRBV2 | ASSEEGRNTIY
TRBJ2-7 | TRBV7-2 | ASSLPGLNYEQY
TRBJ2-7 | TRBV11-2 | ASSHGGPYEQY
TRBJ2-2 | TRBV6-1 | ASSEWDSVAGELF
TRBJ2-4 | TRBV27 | ASSASRGGPGNIQY
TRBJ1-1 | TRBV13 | ASSLETLNTEAF
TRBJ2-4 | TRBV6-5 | ASSASTIADIQY
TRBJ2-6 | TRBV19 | ASSIEWGQVTGANVLT
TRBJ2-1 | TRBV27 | ASSYGGDEQF
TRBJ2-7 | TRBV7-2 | ASSLGYGGGYEQY
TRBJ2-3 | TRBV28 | ASSFRRQGIDTQY
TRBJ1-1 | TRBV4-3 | ASSQGGDRGTEAF
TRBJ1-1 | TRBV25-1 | ASRPHNTEAF
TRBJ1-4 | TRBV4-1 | ASRGQQYEKLF
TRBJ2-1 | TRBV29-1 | SVEVGTGPSFDEQF
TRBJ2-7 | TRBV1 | TSRPGTSGGAHEQY
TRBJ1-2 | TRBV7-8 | ASSPGQGAHHGYT
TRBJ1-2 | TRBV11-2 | ASSLAHGGGYGYT
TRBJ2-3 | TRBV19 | ASSIWAGTSGGGSTDTQY
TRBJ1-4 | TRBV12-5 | ASGLERDNEKLF
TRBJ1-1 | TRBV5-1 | ASSSPGDRAAF
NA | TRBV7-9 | ASSLGLRDYEQY
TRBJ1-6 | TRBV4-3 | ASSPDSSSYNSPLH
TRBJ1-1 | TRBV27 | ASSPVLGTVNTEAF
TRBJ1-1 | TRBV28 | ASSLRQGAGGTEAF
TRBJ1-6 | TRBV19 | ASSSSGTGQSPLH
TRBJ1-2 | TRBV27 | ASSLSARGWVYGYT
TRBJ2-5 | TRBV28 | ASRTGIRETQY
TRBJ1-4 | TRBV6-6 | ASSVDREKDEKLF
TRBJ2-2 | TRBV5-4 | ASSWTSGNTGELF
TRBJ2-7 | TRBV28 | ASSRNRGGAYEQY
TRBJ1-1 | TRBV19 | ASSEGVYTEAF
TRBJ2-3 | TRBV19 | ASSITGGSTDTQY
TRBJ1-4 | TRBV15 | ATSTGRNEKLF
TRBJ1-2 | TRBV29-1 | SVEDRTGDYGYT
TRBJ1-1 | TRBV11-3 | ASSAGTGGEAF
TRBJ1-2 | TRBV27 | ASSDPGGYGYT